Shown below are 9 T cell receptor beta chains from a single sample sequenced in a study of cytomegalovirus exposure and HLA in healthy donors. The PCR had 60 Vbeta and 13 Jbeta primers. Method: immunoSEQ multiplex PCR; TCRdb's copy keeps in-frame clones and lacks some. This listing includes about 130,000 clones. Sequencing used PBMCs. The receptors here all came from a young man in good health and CMV-seronegative.

The chain employs TRBV9 and TRBJ2-2; a weak D match, TRBD1 (6 bases). CDR3 size: 15 residues. Germline values: CDR1 SGDLS, CDR2 YYNGEE. Trimming removed 4 bases from V and 4 bases from J, with 14 bases in between. The CDR3 coding sequence is TGTGCCAGCAGCCGCGTGGGCAGGGGCACCGGGGAGCTGTTTTTT. Translating it yields CASSRVGRGTGELFF.

The CDR3 here is CASSQGQGGQPQHF. The CDR3 nucleotides are TGTGCCAGCTCCCAAGGACAGGGGGGTCAGCCCCAGCATTTT. The rearrangement joins TRBV18 to TRBJ1-5, with 10 positions matching TRBD1. The CDR3 consists of 14 residues. Germline CDR1 and CDR2: KGHSH and LQKENI. V lost 6 bases and J lost 6; bases outside the gene matches: 5. Full variable domain (rest looked up from reference TRBV18 and TRBJ1-5): NAGVMQNPRHLVRRRGQEARLRCSPMKGHSHVYWYRQLPEEGLKFMVYLQKENIIDESGMPKERFSAEFPKEGPSILRIQQVVRGDSAAYFCASSQGQGGQPQHFGDGTRLSIL.

The chain has TRBV7-2 and TRBJ2-5; 10 positions agree with TRBD2. The germline gives CDR1 SGHTA, CDR2 FQGNSA. This CDR3 spans 17 amino acids. The V segment lost 5 bases and the J segment 0 bases; nucleotides outside the gene matches: 9. The CDR3 region has the DNA TGTGCCAGCAGCCCCTTAACTAGCGGGAATTACCAAGAGACCCAGTACTTC. As protein: CASSPLTSGNYQETQYF.

V and J are TRBV27 and TRBJ2-7; D may be TRBD1 (5 bases). The CDR3 has 14 residues. The V gene's germline CDR1 is MNHEY and CDR2 SMNVEV (reference sequence). Between the trimmed V and J ends, which lost 5 bases and 5 bases, there was a span of 16 bases. DNA of the CDR3: TGTGCCAGCAGTGACCGGTCCCCCAGGGACGAGCAGTACTTC. This translates into CASSDRSPRDEQYF.

The chain combines TRBV5-6 with TRBJ2-3; the D is unclear. Germline-derived CDR1 and CDR2 are SGHDT and YYEEEE. The CDR3 sequence is 14 residues long. Trimming shortened V by 2 bases and J by 3 bases, and 10 bases separated the two germline ends. The CDR3 DNA is TGTGCCAGCAGCTTAAACACGCTGACAGATACGCAGTATTTT. Translated: CASSLNTLTDTQYF.

The rearrangement joins TRBV28 to TRBJ1-1; possible D gene TRBD1, 6 bases. The CDR3 has 16 amino acids. The germline V gene has CDR1 MDHEN and CDR2 SYDVKM. V lost 8 bases and J 5 bases, leaving 24 bases between the germline ends. The CDR3 sequence is CASFEGRGRSRTEAFF. CDR3 bases: TGTGCCAGCTTTGAGGGCAGGGGTAGGTCTAGGACTGAAGCTTTCTTT.

The genes are TRBV7-6 and TRBJ2-1, with TRBD1 as a possible D gene (6 bases). The CDR3 is 16 amino acids. Germline loops: CDR1 SGHVS, CDR2 FNYEAQ. Trimming shortened V by 5 bases and J by 0 bases, and 14 bases separated the two germline ends. CDR3 DNA sequence: TGTGCCAGCAGCGGATTGACAGGTTTCTCCTACAATGAGCAGTTCTTC. Protein product: CASSGLTGFSYNEQFF.

The CDR3 bases are TGTGCCAGCAGCTTCCTAGCGGGAGTGATAGATACGCAGTATTTT. Translating it yields CASSFLAGVIDTQYF. The rearrangement uses TRBV7-2 and TRBJ2-3, with TRBD2 matching over 10 bases. This CDR3 spans 15 amino acids. V was clipped by 3 bases and J by 5 bases; unmatched bases: 5. In germline, CDR1 is SGHTA, CDR2 FQGNSA.

The chain combines TRBV28 with TRBJ2-3, with unresolved D. This CDR3 has 11 residues. The germline V gene encodes CDR1 MDHEN and CDR2 SYDVKM. V lost 5 bases to trimming and J lost 5 bases, with 5 bases between them. CDR3 residues: CASSQKDTQYF. CDR3 sequence (DNA): TGTGCCAGCAGTCAAAAAGATACGCAGTATTTT.